This TCR beta chain is drawn from a study of T-cell memory formation after mild COVID-19. MiXCR was run by TCRdb on the 5' RACE reads, yielding one entry per CDR3 protein. The sample holds some 450,000 distinct CDR3 sequences, around 20% seen once. Ten or more counts support this clonotype. Germline assignment: CDR1 LNHNV and CDR2 YYDKDF (reference sequence). V was pared by 0 bases and J by 7 bases, with 6 bases between. This CDR3 has 13 amino acids. The sequencing input was PBMCs or a T cell subset sorted from them (not recorded which). The rearrangement links TRBV15 to TRBJ2-2; D is ambiguous. The clonotype was recovered from an adult woman who had mild COVID-19 (a few samples of this study predate the infection). Cell type and time point are not known. For the CDR3, the DNA is TGTGCCACCAGCAGAGATGGTTACGGGGAGCTGTTTTTT. Encoded protein: CATSRDGYGELFF.